A single sample is the source of the 28 T cell receptor beta chains below, sequenced in a study of T cell responses to AZD1222 COVID-19 vaccine. The data were produced by immunoSEQ multiplex PCR, yet TCRdb's version contains in-frame clones alone and is incomplete. The table records some 71,000 clones, around 83% of them present only once. The input for sequencing was peripheral blood, taken on day 0 of AZD1222 vaccination. These receptors were obtained from an adult in good health.

The chain uses TRBV7-3 and TRBJ1-1, with D unresolved. The germline V gene has CDR1 SGHTA and CDR2 FQGTGA. Trimming removed 5 bases from V and 4 bases from J, with 14 bases in between. The CDR3 runs 14 residues. Here the CDR3 DNA reads TGTGCCAGCAGCCTAGACACATCTTCCACTGAAGCTTTCTTT. The encoded protein is CASSLDTSSTEAFF.

This chain links TRBV14 with TRBJ1-6; D is ambiguous. This CDR3 is built from 15 residues. Germline lookup yields CDR1 SGHDN and CDR2 FVKESK. V was pared by 1 base and J by 6 bases, with 10 bases between. The chain's CDR3 is CASSQATRFNSPLHF. For the CDR3, the DNA is TGTGCCAGCAGCCAAGCCACGCGTTTTAATTCACCCCTCCACTTT. Drawing the rest from reference TRBV14 and TRBJ1-6, the complete variable domain is EAGVTQFPSHSVIEKGQTVTLRCDPISGHDNLYWYRRVMGKEIKFLLHFVKESKQDESGMPNNRFLAERTGGTYSTLKVQPAELEDSGVYFCASSQATRFNSPLHFGNGTRLTVT.

The rearrangement uses TRBV7-2 and TRBJ2-5; tentatively, D is TRBD2 (6 bases). The V gene lost 0 bases and the J gene lost 2 bases, with 7 bases spanning the gap. There are 14 residues in the CDR3. Germline lookup yields CDR1 SGHTA and CDR2 FQGNSA. The CDR3 sequence is CASSLARGQETQYF. The DNA for the CDR3 is TGTGCCAGCAGCTTAGCCCGGGGGCAAGAGACCCAGTACTTC.

This chain uses TRBV28 with TRBJ1-2, with TRBD1 as a possible D gene (5 bases). The CDR3 spans 15 residues. Germline-derived CDR1 and CDR2 are MDHEN and SYDVKM. V was shortened by 4 bases and J by 2 bases, with 14 bases between the two germline ends. The CDR3 DNA reads TGTGCCAGCAGTTCCCGAGCCCCAGGGAACTATGGCTACACCTTC. Translation: CASSSRAPGNYGYTF.

The genes are TRBV19 and TRBJ1-5, with D possibly TRBD1 on 6 matching bases. Germline V lookup: CDR1 LNHDA, CDR2 SQIVND (reference sequence). This CDR3 has 16 residues. V was cut by 7 bases and J by 3 bases, with 19 bases left in between. CDR3 sequence: CASTLMGGPTNQPQHF. As DNA, the CDR3 is TGTGCCAGTACCCTTATGGGGGGCCCGACCAATCAGCCCCAGCATTTT.

This chain uses TRBV11-3 with TRBJ2-3; 13 bases are shared with TRBD2. Germline trimming cut 5 bases from V and 5 bases from J; bases unmatched to any gene: 7. CDR3 length equals 16 residues. The germline V gene encodes CDR1 SGHNT and CDR2 YENEEA. CDR3 in DNA: TGTGCCAGCAGCCAAGGACTAGCGGGGGCAGGAGATACGCAGTATTTT. Protein product: CASSQGLAGAGDTQYF. Variable domain in full (rest from reference TRBV11-3 and TRBJ2-3): EAGVVQSPRYKIIEKKQPVAFWCNPISGHNTLYWYLQNLGQGPELLIRYENEEAVDDSQLPKDRFSAERLKGVDSTLKIQPAELGDSAVYLCASSQGLAGAGDTQYFGPGTRLTVL.

The chain joins TRBV2 to TRBJ2-2; TRBD1 matches at 8 bases. The CDR3 has 14 amino acids. Germline CDR1 and CDR2: SNHLY and FYNNEI. The V gene end was trimmed by 3 bases and the J gene end by 6 bases; junction bases not matched to a gene: 3. The CDR3 reads CASSDPRGPGELFF. The CDR3 coding sequence is TGTGCCAGCAGTGACCCCAGGGGGCCCGGGGAGCTGTTTTTT. Filled out from reference TRBV2 and TRBJ2-2, the complete variable domain reads EPEVTQTPSHQVTQMGQEVILRCVPISNHLYFYWYRQILGQKVEFLVSFYNNEISEKSEIFDDQFSVERPDGSNFTLKIRSTKLEDSAMYFCASSDPRGPGELFFGEGSRLTVL.

V gene TRBV4-1 combines with J gene TRBJ2-3; TRBD2 aligns across 9 bases. This CDR3 contains 16 residues. The germline V gene has CDR1 MGHRA and CDR2 YSYEKL. V trimming: 0 bases; J trimming: 4 bases; junction bases outside the gene matches: 5. CDR3 region: CASSQDWRGGSDTQYF. The CDR3 coding sequence is TGCGCCAGCAGCCAAGATTGGCGGGGGGGGTCAGATACGCAGTATTTT.

The V call is TRBV7-9, the J call TRBJ1-1, with 8 bases matching TRBD1. The junction had 9 bases not matched to a gene; V was cut back by 6 bases and J by 0 bases. The CDR3 contains 16 residues. Germline lookup yields CDR1 SEHNR and CDR2 FQNEAQ (reference sequence). CDR3 region: CASRDWTGSLNTEAFF. The CDR3 DNA reads as TGTGCCAGCAGGGACTGGACAGGGTCCCTGAACACTGAAGCTTTCTTT. The full variable domain, its missing parts supplied by reference TRBV7-9 and TRBJ1-1, is DTGVSQNPRHKITKRGQNVTFRCDPISEHNRLYWYRQTLGQGPEFLTYFQNEAQLEKSRLLSDRFSAERPKGSFSTLEIQRTEQGDSAMYLCASRDWTGSLNTEAFFGQGTRLTVV.

This clone has a single count. The genes are TRBV6-4 and TRBJ2-6, with D perhaps TRBD1 or TRBD2 (6 bases each). Trimming took 8 bases from V and 2 from J, leaving 13 bases between them. This CDR3 spans 15 amino acids. Germline CDR1 reads MRHNA; CDR2 reads SNTAGT. CDR3 region: CASVMRGAGANVLTF. The CDR3 bases are TGTGCCAGCGTTATGAGGGGGGCTGGGGCCAACGTCCTGACTTTC.

This rearrangement joins TRBV5-6 to TRBJ2-1, with unresolved D. CDR1 SGHDT and CDR2 YYEEEE come from the germline V gene. V was cut by 4 bases and J by 0 bases, with 20 bases left in between. The CDR3 has 18 amino acids. This chain's CDR3 is CASSMTARVRSSYNEQFF. The CDR3 nucleotides are TGTGCCAGCAGCATGACTGCGAGAGTACGTTCCTCCTACAATGAGCAGTTCTTC.

The V call is TRBV7-6, the J call TRBJ2-3; no clear D. The CDR3 sequence is 12 residues long. In germline, CDR1 is SGHVS, CDR2 FNYEAQ. The V and J ends lost 4 bases and 7 bases respectively, with 9 bases between them. The CDR3 DNA follows: TGTGCCAGCAGCTCCCATAGGAATACGCAGTATTTT. This gives the protein CASSSHRNTQYF.

In this sample, this clone turned up once. This rearrangement joins TRBV27 to TRBJ2-1; D is unresolved. V was trimmed by 2 bases and J by 6 bases, leaving 11 bases between them. The CDR3 is 14 residues long. Germline V gene lookup returns CDR1 MNHEY and CDR2 SMNVEV (reference sequence). The CDR3: CASSLIQSGNEQFF. The CDR3, as DNA: TGTGCCAGCAGTTTAATCCAATCGGGCAATGAGCAGTTCTTC.

The chain is built from TRBV28 and TRBJ1-1; D gene uncertain. Deletions cut 2 bases from V and 8 bases from J, with 12 bases between. Germline CDR1 MDHEN, CDR2 SYDVKM. The CDR3 is made up of 13 amino acids. CDR3 amino acids: CASSLTPRPEAFF. CDR3 DNA: TGTGCCAGCAGTTTAACACCTAGACCCGAAGCTTTCTTT. The whole variable domain, filled in from reference TRBV28 and TRBJ1-1, reads DVKVTQSSRYLVKRTGEKVFLECVQDMDHENMFWYRQDPGLGLRLIYFSYDVKMKEKGDIPEGYSVSREKKERFSLILESASTNQTSMYLCASSLTPRPEAFFGQGTRLTVV.

The J gene is TRBJ2-1, the V gene TRBV10-3; 8 bases are shared with TRBD1. The V segment lost 4 bases and the J segment 8 bases; nucleotides outside the gene matches: 7. CDR1 is ENHRY and CDR2 is SYGVKD in the germline V gene. This CDR3 comprises 14 residues. DNA for the CDR3: TGTGCCATCAGTGGGAGGACAGGGCGGTATGAGCAGTTCTTC. Protein: CAISGRTGRYEQFF.

The rearrangement links TRBV19 to TRBJ1-2; D is undetermined. The CDR3 is 11 residues long. Germline V gene data show CDR1 as LNHDA and CDR2 as SQIVND (reference sequence). Trimming removed 3 bases from V and 8 bases from J, with 7 bases in between. The CDR3 sequence is CASSISGGYTF. The CDR3 coding sequence is TGTGCCAGTAGTATTTCGGGAGGCTACACCTTC.

The rearrangement links TRBV5-1 to TRBJ1-4; no firm D call. V dropped 0 bases and J dropped 3 bases, with 3 bases sitting between them. The CDR3 runs to 13 residues. From germline, CDR1 is SGHRS and CDR2 YFSETQ. Here the CDR3 reads CASSLAANEKLFF. DNA of the CDR3: TGCGCCAGCAGCTTGGCGGCTAATGAAAAACTGTTTTTT.

This clone is termed large. This chain joins TRBV5-4 and TRBJ2-7; 8 bases line up with TRBD1. V was clipped by 4 bases and J by 4 bases; unmatched bases: 7. Looked up from germline, CDR1 is SGHNT and CDR2 is YYREEE (reference sequence). The CDR3 contains 14 residues. In DNA, the CDR3 is TGTGCCAGCAGCCACGGGACAGGAACTTACGAGCAGTACTTC. Translation gives CASSHGTGTYEQYF.

The V gene is TRBV6-5, the J gene TRBJ2-2, with a tentative D call TRBD1 (5 bases). The V gene's germline CDR1 is MNHEY and CDR2 SVGAGI. V lost 7 bases and J 7 bases, leaving 10 bases between the germline ends. This CDR3 has 12 residues. The CDR3 is CASTQGFGELFF. CDR3 DNA: TGTGCCAGCACCCAGGGTTTCGGGGAGCTGTTTTTT.

This chain joins TRBV7-8 and TRBJ2-1; perhaps D is TRBD1 or TRBD2 (5 bases each). This CDR3 has 14 residues. V gave up 1 base and J gave up 2 bases, with 6 bases separating them. Germline V lookup: CDR1 SGHVS, CDR2 FQNEAQ. DNA for the CDR3: TGTGCCAGCAGCTTAGGGGGGACCTACAATGAGCAGTTCTTC. Its translation is CASSLGGTYNEQFF.

The chain carries TRBV28 and TRBJ1-5, with a possible D match to TRBD1 (6 bases). Looked up from germline, CDR1 is MDHEN and CDR2 is SYDVKM. The CDR3 spans 16 residues. V shed 5 bases and J shed 0 bases, with 14 bases lying between them. The CDR3 bases are TGTGCCAGCAGTCCCCCAGGAGGGGGTAGCAATCAGCCCCAGCATTTT. This translates into CASSPPGGGSNQPQHF.

The chain couples TRBV7-3 to TRBJ1-1, with D uncertain. Trimming removed 5 bases from V and 1 base from J, with 17 bases in between. Germline lookup yields CDR1 SGHTA and CDR2 FQGTGA. The CDR3 runs 16 residues. CDR3 in DNA: TGTGCCAGCAGCCCACAAGGCGGCGCGGGGAACACTGAAGCTTTCTTT. Amino acid sequence: CASSPQGGAGNTEAFF.

J is TRBJ2-7 and V is TRBV5-8, with D possibly being TRBD1 (6 bases). This CDR3 spans 14 amino acids. Germline assignment: CDR1 SGHTS and CDR2 YDEGEE. Trimming cost V 0 bases and J 6 bases, with 13 bases left between them. In nucleotides, the CDR3 is TGTGCCAGCAGCTTGGATCAGGGGTTGGGCGAGCAGTACTTC. Translated, it gives CASSLDQGLGEQYF. Using reference TRBV5-8 and TRBJ2-7 for the parts outside the CDR3, the full variable domain is EAGVTQSPTHLIKTRGQQATLRCSPISGHTSVYWYQQALGLGLQFLLWYDEGEERNRGNFPPRFSGRQFPNYSSELNVNALELEDSALYLCASSLDQGLGEQYFGPGTRLTVT.

The count of this clone is one. This CDR3 is CASSEGAGQYF. The CDR3 region has the DNA TGTGCCAGCAGTGAAGGGGCGGGGCAGTATTTT. The J gene is TRBJ2-3, the V gene TRBV25-1, with D perhaps given as TRBD1 or TRBD2 (5 bases each). V was shortened by 2 bases and J by 11 bases, with 8 bases between the two germline ends. This CDR3 has 11 residues. Germline V CDR1 and CDR2: MGHDK, SYGVNS.

The chain has TRBV4-1 and TRBJ1-4; tentative D call: TRBD1 (5 bases). In germline, CDR1 is MGHRA, CDR2 YSYEKL. The length of the CDR3 is 15 residues. V was pared by 1 base and J by 5 bases, with 11 bases between. CDR3 sequence (DNA): TGCGCCAGCAGCCAAGTCCACCAGGGCAATGAAAAACTGTTTTTT. It specifies CASSQVHQGNEKLFF.

This clone occurred a few times. This chain links TRBV2 with TRBJ2-7, with a tentative D call TRBD1 (6 bases). The CDR3 spans 13 residues. Germline V gene data show CDR1 as SNHLY and CDR2 as FYNNEI. Trimming removed 6 bases from V and 4 bases from J, with 13 bases in between. CDR3 in amino acids: CASRAGTTYEQYF. The CDR3 DNA is TGTGCCAGCAGAGCCGGGACAACTTACGAGCAGTACTTC.

The genes are TRBV6-4 and TRBJ2-1, with unresolved D. The V and J ends lost 5 bases and 10 bases respectively, with 9 bases between them. This CDR3 has 11 residues. CDR1 MRHNA and CDR2 SNTAGT come from the germline V gene. Here the CDR3 reads CASSWGNEQFF. CDR3 nucleotides: TGTGCCAGCAGTTGGGGAAACGAGCAGTTCTTC.

V gene TRBV2 combines with J gene TRBJ1-1; D gene unclear. Germline CDR1 and CDR2: SNHLY and FYNNEI. The CDR3 covers 14 residues. Deletions cut 3 bases from V and 3 bases from J, with 11 bases between. This CDR3 reads CASSETRADTEAFF. The CDR3 DNA sequence: TGTGCCAGCAGTGAGACACGGGCAGACACTGAAGCTTTCTTT.